This T cell receptor (beta chain) was found in a study of T cell responses to AZD1222 COVID-19 vaccine. As for the study in general: Second-dose timings of about 4 or about 12 weeks were pooled.

Study findings and constraints: Seropositive AZD1222 recipients at baseline numbered only 5 or 6. Spike-specific TCRs gained breadth and depth after people received two AZD1222 doses. Nearly half of the spike-specific TCRs reportedly recognize variant regions that carry no mutations.

Profiling relied on immunoSEQ multiplex PCR, and the TCRdb table lists in-frame clones only, not all of them. There are under 140,000 clones in the sample; 88% occur only once, and around 1.7% lies in the top ten. The CDR3 loop spans 15 amino acids. V lost 6 bases to trimming and J lost 0 bases; unmatched junction nucleotides: 4. Germline V gene data show CDR1 as MNHEY and CDR2 as SVGAGI. Concerning this clone itself: What it binds is not known.

This clonotype was sampled from an adult in good health. Here the sequenced sample was peripheral blood, taken on day 0 of AZD1222 vaccination. The rearrangement uses TRBV6-5 and TRBJ2-1; 8 nucleotides agree with TRBD2. The CDR3 bases are TGTGCCAGCAGACAAGCGGGAGCCTCCTACAATGAGCAGTTCTTC. As protein: CASRQAGASYNEQFF.